A selection of T cell receptor beta chains follows, all from one sample in a study of metastatic and nonmetastatic thyroid tumors. MiXCR re-clonotyped the PCR reads for TCRdb. The sample holds over 10,000 clones, 33% seen once. Source material: tumor tissue. Receptors originate from a male donor with papillary thyroid cancer or a benign thyroid nodule (not recorded which). Some clones in this sample may be carry-over from other donors' samples. Both conserved end residues are part of each CDR3. A D gene is named only where the DNA matches it firmly. The listing skips clone size in some rows; elsewhere it reads once, few, many or a size class.

V gene	clone size	J gene	D gene	CDR3 protein	CDR3 DNA
TRBV3-1	.	TRBJ2-1	TRBD2	CASIGAGGAPNEQFF	TGTGCCAGCATTGGAGCGGGGGGCGCGCCCAATGAGCAGTTCTTC
TRBV6-2/TRBV6-3	few	TRBJ2-7	.	CASTPRFQLYEQYF	TGTGCCAGCACCCCCCGGTTTCAGCTCTACGAGCAGTACTTC
TRBV6-1	few	TRBJ1-1	TRBD1	CASRRTGGEAFF	TGTGCCAGCAGGCGGACAGGGGGGGAAGCTTTCTTT
TRBV29-1	many	TRBJ1-3	.	CSVARAQYFGNTIYF	TGCAGCGTTGCCCGGGCCCAGTACTTTGGAAACACCATATATTTT
TRBV6-5	.	TRBJ1-2	.	CASSSLTGKYGYTF	TGTGCCAGCAGTTCTCTGACAGGAAAATATGGCTACACCTTC
TRBV5-1	medium-sized	TRBJ2-7	TRBD2	CASRPGTSNGREQYF	TGCGCCAGCAGACCTGGGACCAGCAACGGGAGGGAGCAGTACTTC
TRBV30	.	TRBJ1-2	TRBD1	CAWRAGQGGGYTF	TGTGCCTGGAGAGCAGGACAGGGAGGAGGCTACACCTTC
TRBV28	.	TRBJ1-5	TRBD1	CASSLRVTGASNQPQHF	TGTGCCAGCAGTTTACGAGTTACAGGGGCTAGCAATCAGCCCCAGCATTTT
TRBV4-1	once	TRBJ2-6	.	CASSQGRANVLTF	TGCGCCAGCAGCCAAGGGAGGGCCAACGTCCTGACTTTC
TRBV19	few	TRBJ1-2	TRBD1	CASSNGGGGAYGYTF	TGTGCCAGTAGTAATGGAGGAGGGGGCGCCTATGGCTACACCTTC
TRBV6-1	few	TRBJ2-5	.	CASSVTRGETQYF	TGTGCCAGCAGTGTCACGAGGGGAGAGACCCAGTACTTC
TRBV5-1	.	TRBJ2-3	TRBD1	CASSSRDRGVDTQYF	TGCGCCAGCAGTTCCCGGGACAGGGGTGTAGATACGCAGTATTTT
TRBV24-1	.	TRBJ2-3	.	CATSEGRASKPQYF	TGTGCCACCAGTGAGGGCAGGGCATCGAAGCCGCAGTATTTT
TRBV7-3	.	TRBJ1-2	.	CASSSGSLRDGYTF	TGTGCCAGCAGCTCCGGGAGTCTAAGGGATGGCTACACCTTC
TRBV7-9	once	TRBJ2-1	TRBD1	CASSLTGSGDEQFF	TGTGCCAGCAGCCTGACAGGGAGTGGGGATGAGCAGTTCTTC
TRBV5-1	.	TRBJ1-3	.	CASSLDGLRNTIYF	TGCGCCAGCAGCTTGGACGGGTTGAGAAACACCATATATTTT
TRBV7-7	.	TRBJ2-1	.	CASSPSKLDEQFF	TGTGCTAGCAGTCCGTCGAAGTTGGACGAGCAGTTCTTC
TRBV11-1	few	TRBJ2-6	.	CASSYTGYSGANVLTF	TGTGCCAGCAGCTACACAGGTTACTCTGGGGCCAACGTACTGACTTTC
TRBV6-2/TRBV6-3	.	TRBJ1-5	.	CASSMTGMGNQPQHF	TGTGCCAGCAGTATGACGGGGATGGGCAATCAGCCCCAGCATTTT
TRBV20-1	.	TRBJ2-1	.	CSARDDFGASLYNEQFF	TGCAGTGCTAGAGATGATTTTGGCGCTAGCCTCTACAATGAGCAGTTCTTC
TRBV3-1	.	TRBJ2-1	.	CASSQTRGSVTEQFF	TGTGCCAGCAGCCAAACCAGGGGATCCGTTACTGAGCAGTTCTTC
TRBV28	few	TRBJ2-7	TRBD2	CASRTSLGLVADEQYF	TGTGCCAGCAGGACCTCTTTGGGACTAGTTGCTGACGAGCAGTACTTC
TRBV20-1	few	TRBJ2-7	TRBD2	CSARDFLAETYEQYF	TGCAGTGCTAGAGATTTCCTAGCGGAAACCTACGAGCAGTACTTC
TRBV2	few	TRBJ2-7	.	CASSEPRSSYEQYF	TGTGCCAGCAGTGAACCTAGGAGCTCCTACGAGCAGTACTTC
TRBV6-5	few	TRBJ1-1	.	CASSYEGSGVAFF	TGTGCCAGCAGTTACGAAGGGAGCGGTGTAGCTTTCTTT
TRBV5-1	.	TRBJ2-7	.	CASSLVGAASYEQYF	TGCGCCAGCAGCTTGGTTGGGGCCGCCTCCTACGAGCAGTACTTC
TRBV5-1	medium-sized	TRBJ2-1	.	CASSFSPPRNEQFF	TGCGCCAGCAGCTTCTCCCCTCCTAGAAATGAGCAGTTCTTC
TRBV19	.	TRBJ2-7	TRBD1	CASSIGQGGYEQYF	TGTGCCAGTAGTATTGGACAGGGTGGCTACGAGCAGTACTTC
TRBV4-3	.	TRBJ1-5	.	CASSQDRYGNQPQHF	TGCGCCAGCAGCCAAGACAGATATGGCAATCAGCCCCAGCATTTT
TRBV29-1	.	TRBJ2-7	TRBD2	CSVIGTSGMSSYDQYF	TGTAGCGTCATCGGGACTAGCGGGATGAGCTCCTACGATCAGTACTTC
TRBV6-1	few	TRBJ1-6	.	CASSEAPGEVSPLHF	TGTGCCAGCAGTGAGGCACCAGGGGAAGTTTCACCCCTCCACTTT
TRBV6-1	few	TRBJ2-5	.	CASGSGETQYF	TGTGCCAGCGGATCTGGAGAGACCCAGTACTTC
TRBV27	few	TRBJ2-7	TRBD1	CASRQTGLVLYEQYF	TGTGCCAGCAGGCAGACAGGGTTAGTATTATACGAGCAGTACTTC